Given below is one T cell receptor (beta chain) in context. The CDR3 length is 15 residues. The germline V gene encodes CDR1 SGHTA and CDR2 FQGTGA. UMI-labeled TRB cDNA libraries were prepared by 5' RACE. No DNA is given; TCRdb re-called the 5' RACE reads and lists each CDR3 protein once. Here the sample table reports over 100,000 distinct CDR3 sequences. This entry belongs to a study of CXCR3-negative and CXCR3-positive naive CD8 T cells. This chain joins TRBV7-3 and TRBJ2-2; TCRdb reports TRBD1, a call that lacks DNA to check it against. The sequencing input was naive CXCR3- CD8+ T cells from blood. The subset: CD45RO-CCR7+CD27+CD95- naive CD8+ T cells lacking CXCR3 (TNR3-). The receptor's source is a human donor in good health. Some clones in this sample may be carry-over from other donors' samples. Here the CDR3 reads CASSWTGGRTGELFF. Full variable domain (rest looked up from reference TRBV7-3 and TRBJ2-2): GAGVSQTPSNKVTEKGKYVELRCDPISGHTALYWYRQSLGQGPEFLIYFQGTGAADDSGLPNDRFFAVRPEGSVSTLKIQRTERGDSAVYLCASSWTGGRTGELFFGEGSRLTVL.